Below are 15 T cell receptor beta chains sequenced from a single sample in a study of T cells in localized non-small cell lung cancer. Clones were sequenced by immunoSEQ multiplex PCR, and TCRdb holds only the in-frame ones, with some missing. The sample contains fewer than 30,000 clones, around 85% of which appear only once. The starting material was peripheral blood, obtained before any cancer treatment. The source of these receptors is a female donor over 55 with stage II squamous cell lung carcinoma.

The chain carries TRBV6-5 and TRBJ2-7, with D perhaps assigned TRBD1 or TRBD2 (5 bases each). The germline V and J ends were trimmed by 2 bases and 2 bases, with 13 bases remaining between them. The CDR3 length is 15 residues. Germline V CDR1 and CDR2: MNHEY, SVGAGI. The CDR3 loop is CASSYRFEGTYEQYF. Here the CDR3 DNA reads TGTGCCAGCAGTTACCGCTTCGAGGGGACCTACGAGCAGTACTTC.

The V gene is TRBV27, the J gene TRBJ2-7, with 9 bases that match TRBD2. Germline V gene sequence: CDR1 MNHEY, CDR2 SMNVEV (reference sequence). The trim removed 2 bases at V and 3 bases at J, leaving 5 bases unmatched. CDR3 length: 15 residues. The CDR3 loop reads CASSLGSGGYYEQYF. The CDR3 DNA is TGTGCCAGCAGTTTAGGTAGCGGGGGTTACTACGAGCAGTACTTC.

The genes are TRBV7-2 and TRBJ2-1; D might be TRBD1 (6 bases). Germline V gene lookup returns CDR1 SGHTA and CDR2 FQGNSA. Trimming took 5 bases from V and 8 from J, leaving 16 bases between them. CDR3 length equals 14 residues. The CDR3: CASSLDQGYDEQFF. CDR3 bases: TGTGCCAGCAGCCTCGACCAGGGGTACGATGAGCAGTTCTTC.

The V call is TRBV7-9, the J call TRBJ1-1; D gene ambiguous. Germline V gene sequence: CDR1 SEHNR, CDR2 FQNEAQ (reference sequence). CDR3 length: 14 amino acids. V gave up 5 bases and J gave up 1 base, with 11 bases separating them. In DNA, the CDR3 is TGTGCCAGCAGCCCTTCTTTTGCGAACACTGAAGCTTTCTTT. Protein product: CASSPSFANTEAFF.

V gene TRBV2 combines with J gene TRBJ2-2; tentative D call: TRBD1 (6 bases). Trimming removed 4 bases at V and 4 bases at J, with 7 bases between. The CDR3 runs 13 residues. Germline V gene data show CDR1 as SNHLY and CDR2 as FYNNEI. The CDR3 sequence: CASSGQATGELFF. DNA of the CDR3: TGTGCCAGCAGTGGACAGGCCACCGGGGAGCTGTTTTTT.

V and J are TRBV5-6 and TRBJ1-5, with D perhaps matching TRBD1 (6 bases). Germline V lookup: CDR1 SGHDT, CDR2 YYEEEE. The CDR3 length is 15 residues. Trimming removed 0 bases from V and 6 bases from J, with 13 bases in between. In DNA form, the CDR3 reads TGTGCCAGCAGCTTGGTCGGCGGAGGGGGTCAGCCCCAGCATTTT. This translates into CASSLVGGGGQPQHF.

This chain uses TRBV5-1 with TRBJ2-1; no firm D call. This CDR3 has 14 amino acids. The germline CDR1 and CDR2 sequences are SGHRS and YFSETQ. Trimming stripped 2 bases from V and 0 bases from J, with 6 bases between. CDR3 sequence: CASSLPDSYNEQFF. CDR3 DNA: TGCGCCAGCAGCTTACCGGACTCCTACAATGAGCAGTTCTTC.

This chain uses TRBV11-3 with TRBJ2-6; D might be TRBD2 (5 bases). CDR3 size: 16 residues. The germline gives CDR1 SGHNT, CDR2 YENEEA. V was trimmed by 5 bases and J by 4 bases, leaving 15 bases between them. This CDR3 reads CASSPVGAGGANVLTF. The CDR3 nucleotides read TGTGCCAGCAGCCCGGTGGGCGCGGGCGGGGCCAACGTCCTGACTTTC.

This chain uses TRBV5-4 with TRBJ2-1; D perhaps matches TRBD2 (6 bases). Trimming removed 5 bases from V and 5 bases from J, with 23 bases in between. The CDR3 has 17 amino acids. CDR1 is SGHNT, CDR2 YYREEE, per germline (reference sequence). The CDR3 DNA follows: TGTGCCAGCAGGCTTTCGCTCCGGGACTTCGAACACAATGAGCAGTTCTTC. This sequence encodes CASRLSLRDFEHNEQFF.

V gene TRBV18 combines with J gene TRBJ2-7; 16 nucleotides agree with TRBD2. Germline CDR1 reads KGHSH; CDR2 reads LQKENI. The junction had 7 bases not matched to a gene; V was cut back by 6 bases and J by 5 bases. This CDR3 comprises 16 residues. CDR3 sequence: CASSPGTSGGAHEQYF. The CDR3 DNA is TGTGCCAGCTCCCCTGGGACTAGCGGGGGGGCCCACGAGCAGTACTTC.

The genes are TRBV30 and TRBJ1-5; perhaps TRBD1 as D (6 bases). V lost 3 bases to trimming and J lost 4 bases, with 16 bases between them. The CDR3 length is 15 residues. CDR1 is GTSNPN, CDR2 SVGIG, per germline (reference sequence). This CDR3 reads CAWSLFGQLNQPQHF. The CDR3 DNA reads as TGTGCCTGGAGCCTTTTCGGACAGTTAAATCAGCCCCAGCATTTT.

This chain links TRBV7-2 with TRBJ2-7; 9 positions match TRBD1. The CDR3 length is 15 residues. The trim removed 5 bases at V and 5 bases at J, leaving 10 bases unmatched. CDR1 is SGHTA and CDR2 is FQGNSA in the germline V gene. DNA of the CDR3: TGTGCCAGCAGCCGCGGGACAGGGCTTTTTAACGAGCAGTACTTC. As protein: CASSRGTGLFNEQYF. Looking up the rest from reference TRBV7-2 and TRBJ2-7 gives the full variable domain: GAGVSQSPSNKVTEKGKDVELRCDPISGHTALYWYRQSLGQGLEFLIYFQGNSAPDKSGLPSDRFSAERTGGSVSTLTIQRTQQEDSAVYLCASSRGTGLFNEQYFGPGTRLTVT.

This clone is a singleton in its sample. This rearrangement joins TRBV5-1 to TRBJ2-2; D may be TRBD1 or TRBD2 (5 bases each). CDR3 length: 16 residues. Germline V CDR1 and CDR2: SGHRS, YFSETQ. V lost 0 bases, J lost 5 bases, and 14 bases lay in between. The CDR3 nucleotides are TGCGCCAGCAGCTTGGGTGCAGGGACGGGGACCGGGGAGCTGTTTTTT. Protein sequence: CASSLGAGTGTGELFF.

The chain carries TRBV28 and TRBJ1-2, with D perhaps TRBD1 (6 bases). There are 12 residues in the CDR3. Between the trimmed V and J ends, which lost 6 bases and 4 bases, there was a span of 9 bases. Germline-derived CDR1 and CDR2 are MDHEN and SYDVKM. The CDR3 sequence is CASRSDSYGYTF. CDR3 in DNA: TGTGCCAGCAGATCGGACAGCTATGGCTACACCTTC.

This clone is a singleton in its sample. The V and J genes are TRBV28 and TRBJ2-5; 11 nucleotides line up with TRBD2. Per germline, CDR1 MDHEN and CDR2 SYDVKM. The CDR3 is 12 residues long. The ends lost 5 bases at V and 11 bases at J; junction bases unmatched: 4. In DNA, the CDR3 is TGTGCCAGCAGTCTGAGGACTAGCGGGCAGTACTTC. Translating it yields CASSLRTSGQYF.